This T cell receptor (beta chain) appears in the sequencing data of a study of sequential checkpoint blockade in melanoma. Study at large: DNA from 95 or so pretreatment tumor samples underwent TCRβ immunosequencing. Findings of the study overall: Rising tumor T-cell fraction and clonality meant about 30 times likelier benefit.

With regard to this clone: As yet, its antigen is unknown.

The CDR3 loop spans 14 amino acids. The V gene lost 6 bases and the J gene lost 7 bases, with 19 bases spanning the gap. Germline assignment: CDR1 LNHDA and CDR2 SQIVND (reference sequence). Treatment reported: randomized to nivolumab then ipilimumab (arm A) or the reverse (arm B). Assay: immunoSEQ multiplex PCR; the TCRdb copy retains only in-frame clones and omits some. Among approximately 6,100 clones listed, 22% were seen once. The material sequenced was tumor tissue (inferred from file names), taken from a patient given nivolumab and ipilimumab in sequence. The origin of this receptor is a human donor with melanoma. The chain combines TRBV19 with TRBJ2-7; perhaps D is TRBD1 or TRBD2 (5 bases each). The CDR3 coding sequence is TGTGCCAGTAGACGGGACGTCCAAGTGGGTGAGCAGTACTTC. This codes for CASRRDVQVGEQYF.